The source of this TCR beta chain is a study of T cells in women clearing cervical HPV infection. In regard to this clone: The read terminates 3 residues before the CDR3 end, so the remaining end is supplied by the germline J gene.

Germline trimming cut 2 bases from V and 5 bases from J; bases unmatched to any gene: 4. The length of the CDR3 is 14 residues. Germline values: CDR1 SGHDT, CDR2 YYEEEE. Produced via immunoSEQ multiplex PCR; TCRdb's table is partial and in-frame only. The sample table sets out over 20,000 clones. The source is a woman between 18 and 70 years old with a cervical HPV16 infection that either progressed to CIN3+ or cleared (not recorded which). Sequencing input: blood buffy coat. The gene calls are TRBV5-6 and TRBJ2-7; the match to TRBD1 covers 10 bases. Incomplete CDR3 DNA: TGTGCCAGCAGCTTTGGACAGGGGGTCCACGAG. Its protein product is CASSFGQGVHE. The entire CDR3 protein is CASSFGQGVHEQYF. The full variable domain, rest sourced from reference TRBV5-6 and TRBJ2-7, is DAGVTQSPTHLIKTRGQQVTLRCSPKSGHDTVSWYQQALGQGPQFIFQYYEEEERQRGNFPDRFSGHQFPNYSSELNVNALLLGDSALYLCASSFGQGVHEQYFGPGTRLTVT.